Listed below are T cell receptor beta chains from one sample, sequenced in a study of cytomegalovirus exposure and HLA in healthy donors. Method: immunoSEQ multiplex PCR; TCRdb's copy keeps in-frame clones and lacks some. The sample records around 150,000 clones, approximately 91% being singletons. The specimen sequenced was PBMCs. The receptors here all came from a man between 18 and 29 years old in good health and CMV-seronegative. CDR3s include the opening cysteine and the closing phenylalanine or tryptophan. Each record gives: clone size, V gene, J gene, D gene, CDR3 DNA, CDR3 protein. A D gene is named only where the DNA matches it firmly. Clone size is given for some rows only: seen once, a few or many times, or a class if the clone is expanded.

clone_size: once
v_call: TRBV5-7
j_call: TRBJ2-2
d_call: .
cdr3_nt: TGTGCCAGCAGCTTGCCCGTGAACACCGGGGAGCTGTTTTTT
cdr3_aa: CASSLPVNTGELFF

clone_size: .
v_call: TRBV5-1
j_call: TRBJ1-1
d_call: TRBD1
cdr3_nt: TGCGCCAGCAGCCGGGGACAGACAGAAGCTTTCTTT
cdr3_aa: CASSRGQTEAFF

clone_size: .
v_call: TRBV5-4
j_call: TRBJ1-1
d_call: TRBD1
cdr3_nt: TGTGCCAGCGGACGGACAGGCTTCACGGCGGTTCCCGAAGCTTTCTTT
cdr3_aa: CASGRTGFTAVPEAFF

clone_size: .
v_call: TRBV14
j_call: TRBJ2-4
d_call: .
cdr3_nt: TGTGCCAGCAGCCAAGGAACAGACCCTTACAAAAACATTCAGTACTTC
cdr3_aa: CASSQGTDPYKNIQYF

clone_size: .
v_call: TRBV18
j_call: TRBJ2-7
d_call: TRBD1
cdr3_nt: TGTGCCAGCTCACCGGGACAGGGGAGATACGAGCAGTACTTC
cdr3_aa: CASSPGQGRYEQYF

clone_size: once
v_call: TRBV5-8
j_call: TRBJ2-2
d_call: TRBD2
cdr3_nt: TGTGCCAGCATCGTAGCGGGTCAAACCCCCCGGAACACCGGGGAGCTGTTTTTT
cdr3_aa: CASIVAGQTPRNTGELFF

clone_size: .
v_call: TRBV7-2
j_call: TRBJ2-3
d_call: .
cdr3_nt: TGTGCCAGCAGCTTTACCAGGGATTCAGATACGCAGTATTTT
cdr3_aa: CASSFTRDSDTQYF

clone_size: few
v_call: TRBV10-2
j_call: TRBJ1-4
d_call: .
cdr3_nt: TGCGCCAGCAGTGAGTCTAAGGGGACATCGGGGGAAAAACTGTTTTTT
cdr3_aa: CASSESKGTSGEKLFF

clone_size: .
v_call: TRBV5-4
j_call: TRBJ2-7
d_call: TRBD2
cdr3_nt: TGTGCCAGCAGCTCCGGGGGGAACCCCTACGAGCAGTACTTC
cdr3_aa: CASSSGGNPYEQYF

clone_size: once
v_call: TRBV11-3
j_call: TRBJ2-3
d_call: TRBD2
cdr3_nt: TGTGCCAGCAGCTTCGGACTCGGGACTAGCGGCACAGATACGCAGTATTTT
cdr3_aa: CASSFGLGTSGTDTQYF

clone_size: .
v_call: TRBV5-1
j_call: TRBJ1-4
d_call: .
cdr3_nt: TGCGCCAGCAGCTCGCGGGGGGGCACTAATGAAAAACTGTTTTTT
cdr3_aa: CASSSRGGTNEKLFF

clone_size: .
v_call: TRBV5-8
j_call: TRBJ2-1
d_call: TRBD2
cdr3_nt: TGTGCCAGCAGCCCCGTAGCGGGAGGTTCCTACAATGAGCAGTTCTTC
cdr3_aa: CASSPVAGGSYNEQFF

clone_size: .
v_call: TRBV6-1
j_call: TRBJ1-4
d_call: .
cdr3_nt: TGTGCCAGCAGGGATGTACGGGGAACTAATGAAAAACTGTTTTTT
cdr3_aa: CASRDVRGTNEKLFF

clone_size: .
v_call: TRBV15
j_call: TRBJ2-1
d_call: .
cdr3_nt: TGTGCCACCAGCAGAGGTGACAGCTATGAGCAGTTCTTC
cdr3_aa: CATSRGDSYEQFF

clone_size: .
v_call: TRBV19
j_call: TRBJ2-1
d_call: TRBD2
cdr3_nt: TGTGCCAGTAGTATAGATCGACAGACAGCGGGGTACAATGAGCAGTTCTTC
cdr3_aa: CASSIDRQTAGYNEQFF

clone_size: .
v_call: TRBV27
j_call: TRBJ1-2
d_call: TRBD1
cdr3_nt: TGTGCCAGCAGCGCAGGGGGCACCTTCTATGGCTACACCTTC
cdr3_aa: CASSAGGTFYGYTF

clone_size: .
v_call: TRBV28
j_call: TRBJ1-5
d_call: .
cdr3_nt: TGTGCCAGCAGGCAGGGGATAGAGCAGCCCCAGCATTTT
cdr3_aa: CASRQGIEQPQHF

clone_size: .
v_call: TRBV29-1
j_call: TRBJ1-2
d_call: .
cdr3_nt: TGCAGCGTTGAAGGGGACACCTATGGCTACACCTTC
cdr3_aa: CSVEGDTYGYTF

clone_size: .
v_call: TRBV5-1
j_call: TRBJ1-1
d_call: TRBD1
cdr3_nt: TGCGCCAGCAGCCTCTGGACAGGGGACACTGAAGCTTTCTTT
cdr3_aa: CASSLWTGDTEAFF

clone_size: .
v_call: TRBV6-6
j_call: TRBJ2-3
d_call: .
cdr3_nt: TGTGCCAGCAGTTACTCGCGGATTAGAGCAGATACGCAGTATTTT
cdr3_aa: CASSYSRIRADTQYF

clone_size: .
v_call: TRBV5-1
j_call: TRBJ2-1
d_call: TRBD2
cdr3_nt: TGCGCCAGCAGCTTGGCCGGGACTAGCGGCGACAATGAGCAGTTCTTC
cdr3_aa: CASSLAGTSGDNEQFF

clone_size: .
v_call: TRBV7-2
j_call: TRBJ2-1
d_call: TRBD2
cdr3_nt: TGTGCCAGCAGGATACTAGCGGGGGCCGCTTGGGGGCAGTTCTTC
cdr3_aa: CASRILAGAAWGQFF

clone_size: .
v_call: TRBV12-5
j_call: TRBJ2-1
d_call: TRBD1
cdr3_nt: TGTGCTAGTGGTTTATCCGGGACAGGGTTCTACAATGAGCAGTTCTTC
cdr3_aa: CASGLSGTGFYNEQFF

clone_size: .
v_call: TRBV18
j_call: TRBJ2-1
d_call: TRBD2
cdr3_nt: TGTGCCAGCTCACCAAAGGCTAGCGGACACAATGAGCAGTTCTTC
cdr3_aa: CASSPKASGHNEQFF

clone_size: few
v_call: TRBV13
j_call: TRBJ1-1
d_call: .
cdr3_nt: TGTGCCAGCAGCTTAGATAAGAGGTCTGAAGCTTTCTTT
cdr3_aa: CASSLDKRSEAFF

clone_size: .
v_call: TRBV11-3
j_call: TRBJ1-3
d_call: .
cdr3_nt: TGTGCCAGCAGCTCGGTTGGAAACACCATATATTTT
cdr3_aa: CASSSVGNTIYF

clone_size: .
v_call: TRBV29-1
j_call: TRBJ2-3
d_call: TRBD1
cdr3_nt: TGCAGCGTTGGATCTACAGTAGGACAGGGAAGCACAGATACGCAGTATTTT
cdr3_aa: CSVGSTVGQGSTDTQYF

clone_size: .
v_call: TRBV27
j_call: TRBJ2-7
d_call: TRBD1
cdr3_nt: TGTGCCAGCAGTTTATCTCCCAACAGGGGCTACGAGCAGTACTTC
cdr3_aa: CASSLSPNRGYEQYF

clone_size: .
v_call: TRBV27
j_call: TRBJ1-2
d_call: .
cdr3_nt: TGTGCCAGCAGTTTGCTATCACGAAGACAGAGACCTAACTATGGCTACACCTTC
cdr3_aa: CASSLLSRRQRPNYGYTF

clone_size: once
v_call: TRBV5-6
j_call: TRBJ1-3
d_call: .
cdr3_nt: TGTGCCAGCAGCTTCTCTATCTCTGGAAACACCATATATTTT
cdr3_aa: CASSFSISGNTIYF

clone_size: once
v_call: TRBV9
j_call: TRBJ2-1
d_call: TRBD2
cdr3_nt: TGTGCCAGCAGCGCTCCTAGCGGGAGAGGGAATGAGCAGTTCTTC
cdr3_aa: CASSAPSGRGNEQFF

clone_size: .
v_call: TRBV6-4
j_call: TRBJ2-1
d_call: TRBD2
cdr3_nt: TGTGCCAGCAGTGACTCTCCAGCGGGGGGCGAGCAGTTCTTC
cdr3_aa: CASSDSPAGGEQFF

clone_size: once
v_call: TRBV6-1
j_call: TRBJ2-7
d_call: .
cdr3_nt: TGTGCCAGCAGAGGGAGCCCCTTTTACGAGCAGTACTTC
cdr3_aa: CASRGSPFYEQYF

clone_size: .
v_call: TRBV7-9
j_call: TRBJ1-2
d_call: .
cdr3_nt: TGTGCCAGCAGCTTAGCTTTTGGTCAGAACTATGGCTACACCTTC
cdr3_aa: CASSLAFGQNYGYTF

clone_size: few
v_call: TRBV20-1
j_call: TRBJ1-2
d_call: TRBD1
cdr3_nt: TGCAGTGCTACGACAGGGCTTGGCTACACCTTC
cdr3_aa: CSATTGLGYTF

clone_size: .
v_call: TRBV5-1
j_call: TRBJ2-2
d_call: TRBD1
cdr3_nt: TGCGCCAGCCGGACAGGGGAACTGAACACCGGGGAGCTGTTTTTT
cdr3_aa: CASRTGELNTGELFF

clone_size: .
v_call: TRBV4-3
j_call: TRBJ2-3
d_call: TRBD2
cdr3_nt: TGCGCCAGCAGCCAAGACTACCGACTAGCGGGAGATTCTAGCACAGATACGCAGTATTTT
cdr3_aa: CASSQDYRLAGDSSTDTQYF

clone_size: .
v_call: TRBV5-1
j_call: TRBJ1-5
d_call: .
cdr3_nt: TGCGCCAGCAGCTTGGCAGGGGTGGGCAATCAGCCCCAGCATTTT
cdr3_aa: CASSLAGVGNQPQHF

clone_size: .
v_call: TRBV30
j_call: TRBJ1-5
d_call: .
cdr3_nt: TGTGCCTGGAGCGCTGTGGCATCTCGACTGGGCAATCAGCCCCAGCATTTT
cdr3_aa: CAWSAVASRLGNQPQHF

clone_size: .
v_call: TRBV9
j_call: TRBJ2-3
d_call: TRBD1
cdr3_nt: TGTGCCAGCTCTCGAGATAACAGGGGGTTCTCAGATACGCAGTATTTT
cdr3_aa: CASSRDNRGFSDTQYF

clone_size: .
v_call: TRBV6-5
j_call: TRBJ2-1
d_call: .
cdr3_nt: TGTGCCAGCAGTTATTGGGGGACACGAAACAATGAGCAGTTCTTC
cdr3_aa: CASSYWGTRNNEQFF

clone_size: .
v_call: TRBV27
j_call: TRBJ2-1
d_call: TRBD2
cdr3_nt: TGTGCCAGCAGTTTAGCGGGGGGCACCTACAATGAGCAGTTCTTC
cdr3_aa: CASSLAGGTYNEQFF

clone_size: .
v_call: TRBV11-2
j_call: TRBJ2-1
d_call: TRBD2
cdr3_nt: TGTGCCAGCAGCTTGGCTAGCGGGAGCTACAATGAGCAGTTCTTC
cdr3_aa: CASSLASGSYNEQFF